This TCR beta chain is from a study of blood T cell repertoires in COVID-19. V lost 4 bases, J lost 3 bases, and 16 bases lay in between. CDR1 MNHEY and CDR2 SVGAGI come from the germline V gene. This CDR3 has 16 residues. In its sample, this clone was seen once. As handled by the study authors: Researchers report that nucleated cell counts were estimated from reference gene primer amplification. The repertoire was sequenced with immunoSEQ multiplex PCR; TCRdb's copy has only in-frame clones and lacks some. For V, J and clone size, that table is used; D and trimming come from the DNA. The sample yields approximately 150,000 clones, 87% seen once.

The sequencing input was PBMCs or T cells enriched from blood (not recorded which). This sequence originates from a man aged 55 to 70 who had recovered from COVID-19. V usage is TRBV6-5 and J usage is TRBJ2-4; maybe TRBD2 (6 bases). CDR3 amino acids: CASSSPYLGGKNIQYF. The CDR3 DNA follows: TGTGCCAGCAGTTCCCCTTACTTGGGGGGCAAAAACATTCAGTACTTC.